These 7 T cell receptor beta chains came from one sample sequenced in a study of T cell changes during pregnancy in multiple sclerosis. Generated by immunoSEQ multiplex PCR, the TCRdb table keeps only in-frame clones and is missing some. The data hold about 73,000 clones, with about 92% observed a single time. Source: peripheral blood, taken in the third trimester of pregnancy. All receptors derive from a female donor in good health, enrolled as a control in a pregnancy study.

This sequence joins TRBV5-1 and TRBJ2-7; tentatively, D is TRBD2 (5 bases). With 0 bases removed from V and 3 bases from J, the gap between germline ends came to 13 bases. The germline CDR1 and CDR2 sequences are SGHRS and YFSETQ. CDR3 length: 15 amino acids. In DNA, the CDR3 is TGCGCCAGCAGCTTGGCCTCCGAGGGAAACTACGAGCAGTACTTC. This encodes CASSLASEGNYEQYF. Looking up the rest from reference TRBV5-1 and TRBJ2-7 gives the full variable domain: KAGVTQTPRYLIKTRGQQVTLSCSPISGHRSVSWYQQTPGQGLQFLFEYFSETQRNKGNFPGRFSGRQFSNSRSEMNVSTLELGDSALYLCASSLASEGNYEQYFGPGTRLTVT.

The chain is built from TRBV11-3 and TRBJ2-2; D remains unclear. The germline CDR1 and CDR2 sequences are SGHNT and YENEEA. There are 12 residues in the CDR3. Trimming took 5 bases from V and 6 from J, leaving 7 bases between them. The CDR3 reads CASSPGAGELFF. The CDR3 region has the DNA TGTGCCAGCAGCCCCGGTGCCGGGGAGCTGTTTTTT.

This sequence joins TRBV5-5 and TRBJ2-1; TRBD1 agrees at 7 bases. The CDR3 sequence is 15 residues long. V lost 5 bases to trimming and J lost 7 bases; unmatched junction nucleotides: 12. CDR1 SGHKS and CDR2 YYEKEE come from the germline V gene (reference sequence). CDR3 bases: TGTGCCAGCAGACTAAGACCCGGGACAGAGAATGAGCAGTTCTTC. Its protein product is CASRLRPGTENEQFF.

The chain links TRBV11-2 to TRBJ2-3; D is perhaps TRBD2 (5 bases). The ends were cut back, 9 bases at V and 0 bases at J, with 16 bases in the middle. The CDR3 consists of 15 residues. The germline gives CDR1 SGHAT, CDR2 FQNNGV. The DNA for the CDR3 is TGTGCCAGTACCCGGAGGCTTACTAGCACAGATACGCAGTATTTT. This translates into CASTRRLTSTDTQYF.

In the case of this clone: A junction boundary mismatches the germline segment, possibly from a read error. This chain connects TRBV7-9 to TRBJ2-7; possible D gene TRBD1, 6 bases. Germline CDR1 SEHNR, CDR2 FQNEAQ (reference sequence). This CDR3 region has 14 residues. The CDR3 bases are TGTGCCAGCAGCTCGCGACAGGACACTCTACGAAGGGACTTC. Its protein is CASSSRQDTLRRDF.

The J gene is TRBJ2-7, the V gene TRBV29-1; D is uncertain. Deletions cut 2 bases from V and 0 bases from J, with 5 bases between. This CDR3 has 12 amino acids. Germline lookup yields CDR1 SQVTM and CDR2 ANQGSEA. CDR3 sequence: CSVESGSYEQYF. The CDR3 bases are TGCAGCGTTGAATCAGGCTCCTACGAGCAGTACTTC.

The V gene is TRBV19, the J gene TRBJ1-4; D gene unclear. The CDR3 contains 11 residues. Germline lookup yields CDR1 LNHDA and CDR2 SQIVND (reference sequence). V was shortened by 7 bases and J by 8 bases, with 8 bases between the two germline ends. The CDR3 DNA reads TGTGCCAGTAAATCCGCGGAAAAACTGTTTTTT. The encoded protein is CASKSAEKLFF.